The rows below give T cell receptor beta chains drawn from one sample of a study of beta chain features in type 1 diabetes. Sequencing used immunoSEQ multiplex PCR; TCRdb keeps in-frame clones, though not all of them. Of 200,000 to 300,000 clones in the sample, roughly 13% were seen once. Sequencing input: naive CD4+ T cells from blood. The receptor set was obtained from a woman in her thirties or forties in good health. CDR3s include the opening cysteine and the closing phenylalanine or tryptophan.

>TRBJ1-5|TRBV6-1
CASRQGASNQPQHF
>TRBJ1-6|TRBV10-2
CASSESWRRVGNSPLHF
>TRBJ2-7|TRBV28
CASIGGQFSYEQYF
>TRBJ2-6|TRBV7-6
CASSLDPGGANVLTF
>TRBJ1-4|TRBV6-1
CASSEQNEKLFF
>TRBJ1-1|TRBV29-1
CSGRAYTNTEAFF
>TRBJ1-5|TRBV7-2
CASTATGGTNQPQHF
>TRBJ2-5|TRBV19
CASSPGGAEETQYF
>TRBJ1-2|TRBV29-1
CSVDGTGANYGYTF
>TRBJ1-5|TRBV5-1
CASSLGRDQPQHF
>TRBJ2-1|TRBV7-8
CASSFQGVAGGVFYNEQFF
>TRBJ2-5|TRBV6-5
CASTSRETQYF
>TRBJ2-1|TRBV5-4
CASSGGGRVGQFF
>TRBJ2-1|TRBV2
CASSMGLLSYNEQFF
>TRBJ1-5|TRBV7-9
CASSSPGGNQPQHF
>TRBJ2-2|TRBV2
CASSDVAGGTGELFF
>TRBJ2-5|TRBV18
CASSPLPPGETQYF
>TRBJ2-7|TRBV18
CASSPGLERLYEQYF
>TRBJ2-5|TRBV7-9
CASSLLLANQETQYF
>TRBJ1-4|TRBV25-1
CASSQSGSNEKLFF
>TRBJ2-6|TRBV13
CASSSTYLPGQTVSGANVLTF
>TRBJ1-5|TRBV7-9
CASSLGLAGGQPQHF
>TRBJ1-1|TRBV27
CASSLSRLNTEAFF
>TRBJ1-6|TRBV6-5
CASSGPGQVNSPLHF
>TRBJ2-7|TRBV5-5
CASSLEWVGEQYF
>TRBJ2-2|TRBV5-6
CASTGLRNTGELFF
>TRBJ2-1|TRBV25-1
CASSESGTSGEQFF
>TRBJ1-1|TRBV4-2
CASSQAFQGSEAFF
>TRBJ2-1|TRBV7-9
CASSLQLVGVSHEQFF
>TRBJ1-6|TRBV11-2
CASSGGSSYNSPLHF
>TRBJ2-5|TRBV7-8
CASSLAWGRGKTQYF
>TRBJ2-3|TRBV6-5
CASSLTSGGAPWYF
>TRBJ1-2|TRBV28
CASSYGAGAGTGYTF
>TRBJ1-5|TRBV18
CASSPLEGGQPQHF
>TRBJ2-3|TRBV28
CASSLAGDTQYF
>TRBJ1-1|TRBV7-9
CASSLVGGEAFF
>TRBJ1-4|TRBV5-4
CASSPRGTGNEKLFF
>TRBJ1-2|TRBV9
CASSALSQGAGGYTF
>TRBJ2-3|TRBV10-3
CAISDVKQVTDTQYF
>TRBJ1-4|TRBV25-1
CASGRVLGQGDEKLFF
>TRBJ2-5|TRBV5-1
CASSSPTVQETQYF
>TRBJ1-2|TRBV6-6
CASNTPGEGGYTF
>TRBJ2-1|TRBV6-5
CASSYSGLAVNEQFF
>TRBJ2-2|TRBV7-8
CASSPRETGELFF
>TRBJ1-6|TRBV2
CASSGQGVDSPLHF
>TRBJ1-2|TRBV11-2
CASSSGPWALGYTF
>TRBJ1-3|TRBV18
CASSRYEQSSGNTIYF
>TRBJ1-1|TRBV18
CASSPGQGIEAFF
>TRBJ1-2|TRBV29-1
CSVEGIVNYGYTF
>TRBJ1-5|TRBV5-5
CASSPGRGGNQPQHF
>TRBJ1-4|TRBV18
CASSPVGGPNEKLFF
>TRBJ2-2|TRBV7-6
CASSPRQGANTGELFF
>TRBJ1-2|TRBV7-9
CASRLTALSVTNYGYTF
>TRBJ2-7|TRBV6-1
CASRTGDEQYF
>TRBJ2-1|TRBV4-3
CASSQSLAGEGEQFF